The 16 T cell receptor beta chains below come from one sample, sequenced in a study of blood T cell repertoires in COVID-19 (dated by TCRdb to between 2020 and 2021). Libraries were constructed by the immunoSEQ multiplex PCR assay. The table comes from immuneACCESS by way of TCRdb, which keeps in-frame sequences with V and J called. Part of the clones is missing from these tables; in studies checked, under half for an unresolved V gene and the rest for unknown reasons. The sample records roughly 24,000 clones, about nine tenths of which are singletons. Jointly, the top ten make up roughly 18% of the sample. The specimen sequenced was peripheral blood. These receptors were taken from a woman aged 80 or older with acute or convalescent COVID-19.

CDR3 sequence (DNA): TGTGCCAGCAGCTCCACGACAGCCTACTCCTACGAGCAGTACTTC. It codes for CASSSTTAYSYEQYF. The chain recombines TRBV7-2 with TRBJ2-7, with TRBD1 as a possible D gene (5 bases). The germline V gene has CDR1 SGHTA and CDR2 FQGNSA. Trimming took 4 bases from V and 0 from J, leaving 13 bases between them. The CDR3 runs to 15 residues. Full variable domain (rest looked up from reference TRBV7-2 and TRBJ2-7): GAGVSQSPSNKVTEKGKDVELRCDPISGHTALYWYRQSLGQGLEFLIYFQGNSAPDKSGLPSDRFSAERTGGSVSTLTIQRTQQEDSAVYLCASSSTTAYSYEQYFGPGTRLTVT.

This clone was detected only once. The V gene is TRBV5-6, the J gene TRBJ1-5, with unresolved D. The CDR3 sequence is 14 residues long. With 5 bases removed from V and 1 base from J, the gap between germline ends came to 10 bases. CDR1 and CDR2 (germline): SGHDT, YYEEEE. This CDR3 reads CASRKRASNQPQHF. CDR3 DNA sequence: TGTGCCAGCAGGAAGAGGGCGAGCAATCAGCCCCAGCATTTT. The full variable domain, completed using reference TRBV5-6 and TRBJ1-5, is DAGVTQSPTHLIKTRGQQVTLRCSPKSGHDTVSWYQQALGQGPQFIFQYYEEEERQRGNFPDRFSGHQFPNYSSELNVNALLLGDSALYLCASRKRASNQPQHFGDGTRLSIL.

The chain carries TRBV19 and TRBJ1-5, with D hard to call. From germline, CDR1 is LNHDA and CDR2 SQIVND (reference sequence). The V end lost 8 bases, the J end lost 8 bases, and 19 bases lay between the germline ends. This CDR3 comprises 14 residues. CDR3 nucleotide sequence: TGTGCCAGTGAAGGGAGGAGTCGGGTTGAGCCCCAGCATTTT. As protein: CASEGRSRVEPQHF.

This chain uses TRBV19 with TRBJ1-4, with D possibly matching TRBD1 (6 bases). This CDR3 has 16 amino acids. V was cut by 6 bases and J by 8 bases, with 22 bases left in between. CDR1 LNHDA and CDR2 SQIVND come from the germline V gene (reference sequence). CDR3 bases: TGTGCCAGTAGCCTCTCTTCACAGGGACACGGAGAAAAACTGTTTTTT. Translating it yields CASSLSSQGHGEKLFF.

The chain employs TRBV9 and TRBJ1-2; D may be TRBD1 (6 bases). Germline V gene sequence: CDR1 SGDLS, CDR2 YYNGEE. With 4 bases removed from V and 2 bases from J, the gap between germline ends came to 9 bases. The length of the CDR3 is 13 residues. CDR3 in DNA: TGTGCCAGCAGCCCAGGGGCCAACTATGGCTACACCTTC. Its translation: CASSPGANYGYTF.

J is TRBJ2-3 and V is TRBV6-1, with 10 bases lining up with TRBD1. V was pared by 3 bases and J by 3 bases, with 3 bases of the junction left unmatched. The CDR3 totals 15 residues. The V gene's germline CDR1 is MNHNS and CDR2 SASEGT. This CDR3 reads CASSEGTGETDTQYF. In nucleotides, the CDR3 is TGTGCCAGCAGTGAGGGGACAGGGGAGACAGATACGCAGTATTTT.

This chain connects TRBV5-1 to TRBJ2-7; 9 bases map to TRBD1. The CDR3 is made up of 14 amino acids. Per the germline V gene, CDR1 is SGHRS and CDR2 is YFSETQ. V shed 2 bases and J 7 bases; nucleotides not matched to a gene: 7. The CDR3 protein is CASSFGTGYEEQYF. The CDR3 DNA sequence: TGCGCCAGCAGCTTCGGGACAGGGTATGAAGAGCAGTACTTC.

CDR3 bases: TGTGCCAGCAGCTTAACTTCCGGGACAGGGGTAAAAGATACGCAGTATTTT. Protein: CASSLTSGTGVKDTQYF. The chain links TRBV7-6 to TRBJ2-3; the match to TRBD1 covers 10 bases. Germline V gene lookup returns CDR1 SGHVS and CDR2 FNYEAQ. Unmatched junction bases numbered 10, after V lost 2 bases and J lost 5 bases. This CDR3 has 17 amino acids. Full variable domain (rest looked up from reference TRBV7-6 and TRBJ2-3): GAGVSQSPRYKVTKRGQDVALRCDPISGHVSLYWYRQALGQGPEFLTYFNYEAQQDKSGLPNDRFSAERPEGSISTLTIQRTEQRDSAMYRCASSLTSGTGVKDTQYFGPGTRLTVL.

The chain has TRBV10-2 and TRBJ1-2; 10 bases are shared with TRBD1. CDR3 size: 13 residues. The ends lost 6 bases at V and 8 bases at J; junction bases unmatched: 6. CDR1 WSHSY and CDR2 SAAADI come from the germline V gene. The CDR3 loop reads CASRRGTGDGYTF. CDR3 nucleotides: TGCGCCAGCAGAAGGGGGACAGGGGACGGCTACACCTTC.

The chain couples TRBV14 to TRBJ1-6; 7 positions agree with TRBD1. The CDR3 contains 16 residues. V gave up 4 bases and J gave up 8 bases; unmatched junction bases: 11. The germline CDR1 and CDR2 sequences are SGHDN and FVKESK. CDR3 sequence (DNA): TGTGCCAGCAGCCTCCGAAACAGGGGTTTGGATTCACCCCTCCACTTT. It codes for CASSLRNRGLDSPLHF.

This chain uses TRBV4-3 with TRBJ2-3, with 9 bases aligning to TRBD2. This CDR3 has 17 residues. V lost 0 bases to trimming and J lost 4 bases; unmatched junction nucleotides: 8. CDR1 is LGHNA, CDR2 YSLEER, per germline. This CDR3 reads CASSQDFAGGGADTQYF. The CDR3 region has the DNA TGCGCCAGCAGCCAAGATTTCGCGGGGGGGGGCGCAGATACGCAGTATTTT.

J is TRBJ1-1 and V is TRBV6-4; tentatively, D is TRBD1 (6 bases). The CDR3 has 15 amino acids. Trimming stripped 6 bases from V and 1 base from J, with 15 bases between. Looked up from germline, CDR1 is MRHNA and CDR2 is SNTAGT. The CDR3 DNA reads TGTGCCAGCAGACGGGACACACTATCGAACACTGAAGCTTTCTTT. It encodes CASRRDTLSNTEAFF.

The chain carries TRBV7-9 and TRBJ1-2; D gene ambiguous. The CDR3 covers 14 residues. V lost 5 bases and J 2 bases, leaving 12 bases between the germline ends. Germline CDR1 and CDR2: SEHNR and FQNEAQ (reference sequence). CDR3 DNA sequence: TGTGCCAGCAGCCTAAGAGGAGAGAACTATGGCTACACCTTC. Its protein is CASSLRGENYGYTF.

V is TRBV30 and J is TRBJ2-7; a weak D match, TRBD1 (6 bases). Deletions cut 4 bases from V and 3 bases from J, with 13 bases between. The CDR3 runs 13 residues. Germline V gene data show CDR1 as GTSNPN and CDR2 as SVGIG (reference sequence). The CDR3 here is CAWTQGLDYEQYF. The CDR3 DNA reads TGTGCCTGGACACAGGGATTGGACTACGAGCAGTACTTC.

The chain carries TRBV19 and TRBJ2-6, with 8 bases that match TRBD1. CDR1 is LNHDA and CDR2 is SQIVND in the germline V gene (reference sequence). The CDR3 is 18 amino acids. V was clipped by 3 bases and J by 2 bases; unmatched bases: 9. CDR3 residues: CASSMRGQGSTGANVLTF. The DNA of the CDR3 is TGTGCCAGTAGTATGAGAGGACAGGGATCTACTGGGGCCAACGTCCTGACTTTC.

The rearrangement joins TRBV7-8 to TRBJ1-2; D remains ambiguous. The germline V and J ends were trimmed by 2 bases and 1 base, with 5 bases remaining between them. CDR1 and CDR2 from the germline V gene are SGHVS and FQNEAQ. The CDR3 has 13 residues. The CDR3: CASSLNNNYGYTF. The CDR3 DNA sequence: TGTGCCAGCAGCTTAAACAATAACTATGGCTACACCTTC.